This T cell receptor (beta chain) appears in the sequencing data of a study of blood T cell repertoires in COVID-19. Background on the study: Nucleic acid was either cDNA or gDNA, and it came from T cells, B-cell-depleted T cells, or PBMCs.

In the original workflow: By means of reference gene primer amplification, nucleated cell counts were estimated. The protocol was immunoSEQ multiplex PCR, while the TCRdb copy is restricted to in-frame clones and leaves out a portion. The V and J calls and clone size are taken from that table; D and trimming were inferred from the DNA. This repertoire shows 250,000 to 300,000 clones, 70% to 90% found once; its top ten account for 1.5% to 2%. Recovered status in Cohort 3 required two negative PCRs, clearance, or symptom resolution. The ends lost 3 bases at V and 0 bases at J; junction bases unmatched: 10. CDR1 is DFQATT, CDR2 SNEGSKA, per germline (reference sequence). The CDR3 spans 17 residues.

The receptor was isolated from a woman in her fifties or sixties who had recovered from COVID-19. The sample consisted of PBMCs or T cells enriched from blood (not recorded which). The chain employs TRBV20-1 and TRBJ2-3; 9 nucleotides align to TRBD1. CDR3 coding DNA: TGCAGTGCTAGTTCGTTGCATGGACAGGGGAGCACAGATACGCAGTATTTT. As protein: CSASSLHGQGSTDTQYF.